Described below is a single TCR beta chain sequence and its context. The target antigen is unknown. This sample is drawn from a study of vaccination effects on CD4 cells after COVID-19. Study-level results: Among infection- and vaccine-induced clones, marked clonal contraction occurred late after vaccination.

Deletions cut 6 bases from V and 0 bases from J, with 18 bases between. Germline V gene sequence: CDR1 KGHSH, CDR2 LQKENI. The CDR3 totals 17 residues. CD4+ T cells specific for antigen were expanded with viral peptide pools by the ViraFEST assay before sequencing. Subsequent to about 10 days of culture, CD4+ T cells were isolated. Two-dose BNT162b2 or mRNA-1273 vaccination was given to participants. Prior SARS-CoV-2 infection was absent in the vaccine recipients, as shown by negative nucleocapsid antibodies. PBMC cultures contained 1.8 million or so cells per well, about 10 IU/ml IL-2 and 10 ug/ml peptides. Repertoires were generated with immunoSEQ multiplex PCR, while TCRdb's copy carries only in-frame clones and drops some. The repertoire holds roughly 70,000 clones, 76% seen once, with approximately 0.9% in the top ten.

The input for sequencing was CD4+ T cells from PBMCs cultured with HCoV-OC43 spike peptides, taken after COVID-19 vaccination. Subset denoted: HCoV-OC43 spike overlapping peptide pool stimulation. J is TRBJ1-5 and V is TRBV18; D not resolved. The source of this sequence is a human donor who received a COVID-19 vaccine. As DNA, the CDR3 is TGTGCCAGCTCCGCCTCGGACTTATCCTATAGCAATCAGCCCCAGCATTTT. Amino acids: CASSASDLSYSNQPQHF.